The clone carrying this T cell receptor beta chain was seen a handful of times. This CDR3 contains 17 residues. With 5 bases clipped from V and 7 bases from J, the junction kept 15 bases outside the gene matches. CDR1 and CDR2 (germline): SGHTA, FQGTGA. This record belongs to a study of beta chain features in type 1 diabetes. Reverse transcription of all isolated RNA meant that expressed TCRB transcripts were sequenced. Method: immunoSEQ multiplex PCR; TCRdb's copy keeps in-frame clones and lacks some. Of about 150,000 clones listed, less than 9.5% are singletons. The sample was central memory CD4+ T cells from blood. The genes are TRBV7-3 and TRBJ2-5; the match to TRBD2 covers 11 bases. The clonotype originates from a man aged 18 to 35 in good health. In DNA form, the CDR3 reads TGTGCCAGCAGCCCCCACTCTGGTACTAGCGGGAGCAGGACCCAGTACTTC. This encodes CASSPHSGTSGSRTQYF. The full variable domain, completed using reference TRBV7-3 and TRBJ2-5, is GAGVSQTPSNKVTEKGKYVELRCDPISGHTALYWYRQSLGQGPEFLIYFQGTGAADDSGLPNDRFFAVRPEGSVSTLKIQRTERGDSAVYLCASSPHSGTSGSRTQYFGPGTRLLVL.